The rows below give T cell receptor beta chains drawn from one sample of a study of OX40 agonist ivuxolimab in advanced cancers. TCRdb keeps only in-frame clones here, not all; method: immunoSEQ multiplex PCR. The data contain more than 80,000 clones, about 83% of them seen just once; the ten biggest clones take up 1.5% to 2%. The input for sequencing was CD4+ or CD8+ T cells sorted from blood, taken in a trial of the OX40 agonist ivuxolimab. These receptor sequences come from an adult with an advanced solid tumor such as melanoma, head and neck, liver or kidney cancer. Both conserved end residues are part of each CDR3. A D gene is named only where the DNA matches it firmly.

V gene	D gene	J gene	CDR3 protein	CDR3 DNA
TRBV2	NA	TRBJ2-7	CASNGQVSYEQYF	TGTGCCAGCAACGGCCAGGTCTCCTACGAGCAGTACTTC
TRBV5-6	NA	TRBJ1-1	CASSLDRRRGKNTEAFF	TGTGCCAGCAGCTTGGACCGGAGGAGGGGCAAGAACACTGAAGCTTTCTTT
TRBV25-1	NA	TRBJ1-2	CASSELGGNYGYTF	TGTGCCAGCAGTGAACTGGGCGGAAACTATGGCTACACCTTC
TRBV2	TRBD2	TRBJ2-1	CASNSRGDDNEQFF	TGTGCCAGCAACTCGCGGGGGGACGACAATGAGCAGTTCTTC
TRBV15	NA	TRBJ1-2	CATSRDRGRANYGYTF	TGTGCCACCAGCAGAGATCGGGGCAGGGCTAACTATGGCTACACCTTC
TRBV15	NA	TRBJ1-4	CATSRDDGGAKANEKLFF	TGTGCCACCAGCAGAGATGACGGTGGAGCGAAAGCTAATGAAAAACTGTTTTTT
TRBV6-4	NA	TRBJ2-4	CASSAQIGPRGAKNIQYF	TGTGCCAGCAGCGCCCAAATCGGACCCCGAGGAGCCAAAAACATTCAGTACTTC
TRBV5-1	NA	TRBJ1-5	CASSLDGPGGNQPQHF	TGCGCCAGCAGCTTGGATGGTCCGGGGGGCAATCAGCCCCAGCATTTT
TRBV19	NA	TRBJ1-4	CASKVGGETNEKLFF	TGTGCCAGTAAAGTGGGAGGGGAAACTAATGAAAAACTGTTTTTT
TRBV9	NA	TRBJ1-2	CASSVEPAGAISGYTF	TGTGCCAGCAGCGTAGAACCGGCAGGGGCGATAAGTGGCTACACCTTC
TRBV29-1	NA	TRBJ2-3	CSVEGHDTGRPDTQYF	TGCAGCGTTGAAGGGCACGACACGGGGAGACCAGATACGCAGTATTTT
TRBV6-6	NA	TRBJ1-2	CASSLSGNYGYTF	TGTGCCAGCAGTTTATCAGGGAACTATGGCTACACCTTC
TRBV19	NA	TRBJ1-4	CASSPAGEKLFF	TGTGCCAGTTCCCCGGCTGGGGAAAAACTGTTTTTT
TRBV18	NA	TRBJ1-2	CASSPGQNYGYTF	TGTGCCAGCTCACCAGGACAGAACTATGGCTACACCTTC
TRBV18	TRBD1	TRBJ1-1	CASSPPTTGTEAFF	TGTGCCAGCTCACCACCTACGACAGGGACTGAAGCTTTCTTT
TRBV4-2	TRBD2	TRBJ2-1	CASSPRQGGGSYNEQFF	TGTGCCAGCAGCCCCCGGCAGGGCGGGGGTTCCTACAATGAGCAGTTCTTC
TRBV7-6	NA	TRBJ1-6	CASSIRGGGNSPLHF	TGTGCCAGCAGCATCCGAGGGGGGGGGAATTCACCCCTCCACTTT